This record looks at one T cell receptor (beta chain) sequence and its context. The data belong to a study of blood T cell repertoires in COVID-19. Background on the study: T cells, B-cell-depleted T cells, or PBMCs supplied cDNA or gDNA.

With 0 bases removed from V and 3 bases from J, the gap between germline ends came to 13 bases. Germline V lookup: CDR1 SGHRS, CDR2 YFSETQ. The CDR3 totals 15 residues. Authors' methods: Amplification of reference gene primers was used by the study to estimate nucleated cell counts. Some clones are missing from TCRdb's copy, which holds only in-frame ones; the method was immunoSEQ multiplex PCR. V and J calls and clone size are as listed in that table; D and trimming were resolved from the DNA. The profile shows about 140,000 clones, approximately 80% of them singletons. This TCR was recovered from a human donor in a cohort sampled during active COVID-19. The rearrangement links TRBV5-1 to TRBJ2-7, with no clear D. The sequencing input was peripheral blood. The CDR3 region has the DNA TGCGCCAGCAGCTTGGTGTTGGGCAGGAACTACGAGCAGTACTTC. Protein: CASSLVLGRNYEQYF.